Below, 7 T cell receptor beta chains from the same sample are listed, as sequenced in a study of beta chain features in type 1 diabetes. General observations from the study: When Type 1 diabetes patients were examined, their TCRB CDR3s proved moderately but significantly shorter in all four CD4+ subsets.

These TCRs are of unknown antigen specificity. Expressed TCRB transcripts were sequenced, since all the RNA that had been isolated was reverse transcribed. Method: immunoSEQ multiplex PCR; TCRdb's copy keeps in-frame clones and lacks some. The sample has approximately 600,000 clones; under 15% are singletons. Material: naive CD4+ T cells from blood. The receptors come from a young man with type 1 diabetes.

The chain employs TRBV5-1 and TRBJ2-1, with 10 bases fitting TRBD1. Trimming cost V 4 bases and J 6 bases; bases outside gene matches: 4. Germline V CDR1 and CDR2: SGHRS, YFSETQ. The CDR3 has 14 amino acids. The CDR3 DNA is TGCGCCAGCAGCCCGGGACAGGGGCCCAATGAGCAGTTCTTC. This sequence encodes CASSPGQGPNEQFF.

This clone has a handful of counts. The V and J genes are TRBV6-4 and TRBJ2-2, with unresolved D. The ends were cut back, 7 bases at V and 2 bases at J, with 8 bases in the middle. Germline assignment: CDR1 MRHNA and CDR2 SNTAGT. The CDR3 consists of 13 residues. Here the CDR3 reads CASKMTNTGELFF. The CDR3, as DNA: TGTGCCAGCAAAATGACAAACACCGGGGAGCTGTTTTTT.

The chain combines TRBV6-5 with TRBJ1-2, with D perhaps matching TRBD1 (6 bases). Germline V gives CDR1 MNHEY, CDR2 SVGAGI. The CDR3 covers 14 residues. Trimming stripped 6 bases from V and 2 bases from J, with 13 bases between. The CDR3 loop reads CASRRDNQNYGYTF. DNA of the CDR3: TGTGCCAGCAGGAGGGACAACCAGAACTATGGCTACACCTTC.

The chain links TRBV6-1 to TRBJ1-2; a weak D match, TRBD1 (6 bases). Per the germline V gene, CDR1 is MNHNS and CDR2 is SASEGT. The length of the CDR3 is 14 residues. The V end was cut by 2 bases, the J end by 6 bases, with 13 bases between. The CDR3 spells CASSEMGQSNGYTF. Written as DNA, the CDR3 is TGTGCCAGCAGTGAAATGGGACAATCGAATGGCTACACCTTC.

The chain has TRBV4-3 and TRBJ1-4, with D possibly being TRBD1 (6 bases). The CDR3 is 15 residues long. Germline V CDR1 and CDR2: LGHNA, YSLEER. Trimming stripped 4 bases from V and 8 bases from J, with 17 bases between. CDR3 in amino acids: CASSPPIGGGEKLFF. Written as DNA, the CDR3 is TGCGCCAGCAGCCCGCCTATAGGGGGAGGAGAAAAACTGTTTTTT.

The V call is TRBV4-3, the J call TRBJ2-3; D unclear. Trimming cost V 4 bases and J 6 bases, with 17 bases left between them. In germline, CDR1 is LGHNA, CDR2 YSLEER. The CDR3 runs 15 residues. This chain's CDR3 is CASSLSTAEADTQYF. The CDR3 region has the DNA TGCGCCAGCAGCCTAAGCACGGCGGAAGCGGATACGCAGTATTTT.

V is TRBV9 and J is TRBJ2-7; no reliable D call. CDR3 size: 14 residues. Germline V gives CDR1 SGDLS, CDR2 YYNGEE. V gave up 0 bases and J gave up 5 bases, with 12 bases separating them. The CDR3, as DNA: TGTGCCAGCAGCGTAGGGGTAAGGGTGGACGAGCAGTACTTC. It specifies CASSVGVRVDEQYF. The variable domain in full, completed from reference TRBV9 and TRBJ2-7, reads DSGVTQTPKHLITATGQRVTLRCSPRSGDLSVYWYQQSLDQGLQFLIQYYNGEERAKGNILERFSAQQFPDLHSELNLSSLELGDSALYFCASSVGVRVDEQYFGPGTRLTVT.